Presented here are 22 T cell receptor beta chains from one specimen sequenced in a study of blood T cell repertoires in COVID-19 (TCRdb year 2020). The protocol used for the library was the immunoSEQ multiplex PCR assay. This immuneACCESS table, as held by TCRdb, lists in-frame sequences with V and J called but not all clones. Of the missing ones, under half trace to an unresolved V gene in checked studies; the others have no known cause. The sample includes approximately 150,000 clones, with 80% to 90% observed a single time. Approximately 3% of the sample is in the top ten clones. Source material: peripheral blood. The origin of the receptors is a woman in her sixties with active COVID-19.

The chain has TRBV25-1 and TRBJ2-7, with TRBD1 identical over 7 bases. V was clipped by 4 bases and J by 0 bases; unmatched bases: 15. The CDR3 length is 18 residues. The V gene's germline CDR1 is MGHDK and CDR2 SYGVNS. This chain's CDR3 is CASSGPKVGDSSSYEQYF. CDR3 DNA sequence: TGTGCCAGCAGTGGCCCCAAGGTGGGGGACAGCAGCTCCTACGAGCAGTACTTC.

The chain recombines TRBV5-1 with TRBJ2-1; 10 nucleotides match TRBD2. The CDR3 contains 15 residues. V gave up 7 bases and J gave up 5 bases; unmatched junction bases: 9. CDR1 and CDR2 from the germline V gene are SGHRS and YFSETQ. In DNA, the CDR3 is TGCGCCAGCCGGCCCCTAGCGGGAGATAACAATGAGCAGTTCTTC. Translation gives CASRPLAGDNNEQFF.

This chain links TRBV6-5 with TRBJ2-7; TRBD1 agrees at 10 bases. The CDR3 length is 15 residues. The V and J ends lost 6 bases and 2 bases, in that order; junction bases with no gene match: 7. Germline assignment: CDR1 MNHEY and CDR2 SVGAGI. The CDR3 region has the DNA TGTGCCAGCAGCCTCCGGGACAGGGGCCCCTACGAGCAGTACTTC. Protein sequence: CASSLRDRGPYEQYF.

The chain has TRBV3-1 (or the pseudogene TRBV3-2) and TRBJ1-4, with no clear D. This CDR3 has 13 amino acids. Per the germline V gene, CDR1 is LGHDT and CDR2 is YNNKEL (reference sequence). V was clipped by 0 bases and J by 6 bases, with 5 bases between them. This chain's CDR3 is CASSQDLYEKLFF. The CDR3 DNA reads as TGTGCCAGCAGCCAAGATCTGTATGAAAAACTGTTTTTT.

DNA for the CDR3: TGTGCCAGTAGTCCAGGGGCCTATGGCTACACCTTC. It yields the protein CASSPGAYGYTF. The J gene is TRBJ1-2, the V gene TRBV19, with a weak D call TRBD1 (6 bases). The CDR3 spans 12 residues. Germline CDR1 LNHDA, CDR2 SQIVND (reference sequence). V lost 5 bases, J lost 4 bases, and 8 bases lay in between.

The V gene is TRBV7-7, the J gene TRBJ2-3, with 7 bases matching TRBD1. The CDR3 runs to 15 residues. CDR1 and CDR2 (germline): SSHAT, FNYEAQ (reference sequence). Unmatched junction bases numbered 5, after V lost 1 base and J lost 4 bases. The CDR3 protein is CASSLGGTAADTQYF. Written as DNA, the CDR3 is TGTGCCAGCAGCTTAGGGGGGACAGCGGCAGATACGCAGTATTTT.

The chain links TRBV7-2 to TRBJ1-1; 7 bases are a match to TRBD1. Per germline, CDR1 SGHTA and CDR2 FQGNSA. The CDR3 extends over 14 amino acids. The V segment lost 3 bases and the J segment 2 bases; nucleotides outside the gene matches: 3. CDR3 in DNA: TGTGCCAGCAGCTTCCGGGACAGAAACACTGAAGCTTTCTTT. Translation: CASSFRDRNTEAFF.

This clone appeared a single time. The J gene is TRBJ2-2, the V gene TRBV6-2 or TRBV6-3; D is unclear. CDR1 and CDR2 from the germline V gene are MNHEY and SVGEGT. V gave up 2 bases and J gave up 8 bases, with 9 bases separating them. CDR3 length: 13 residues. DNA for the CDR3: TGTGCCAGCAGTTACGCGGTGGTTGGGGAGCTGTTTTTT. This gives the protein CASSYAVVGELFF.

V is TRBV18 and J is TRBJ2-7; maybe TRBD2 (5 bases). V was shortened by 0 bases and J by 6 bases, with 12 bases between the two germline ends. The CDR3 is 14 amino acids. Per germline, CDR1 KGHSH and CDR2 LQKENI. The DNA for the CDR3 is TGTGCCAGCTCACCACCGTCGGGGTACAGCGAGCAGTACTTC. Amino acids: CASSPPSGYSEQYF.

The CDR3 is CASSVGLALNTGELFF. DNA of the CDR3: TGTGCCAGCAGCGTAGGACTAGCGCTAAACACCGGGGAGCTGTTTTTT. The chain is built from TRBV9 and TRBJ2-2; TRBD2 matches at 8 bases. The V gene's germline CDR1 is SGDLS and CDR2 YYNGEE. Trimming cost V 0 bases and J 2 bases; bases outside gene matches: 3. There are 16 residues in the CDR3.

This chain connects TRBV5-4 to TRBJ2-5; a possible D gene is TRBD2 (5 bases). The CDR3 runs to 15 residues. V lost 1 base, J lost 2 bases, and 12 bases lay in between. Germline V gene sequence: CDR1 SGHNT, CDR2 YYREEE (reference sequence). The CDR3 here is CASSLPGSIQETQYF. Written as DNA, the CDR3 is TGTGCCAGCAGCTTGCCGGGGTCAATACAAGAGACCCAGTACTTC.

J is TRBJ2-7 and V is TRBV30, with D perhaps TRBD2 (6 bases). The CDR3 length is 12 residues. Trimming removed 2 bases from V and 2 bases from J, with 7 bases in between. CDR1 GTSNPN and CDR2 SVGIG come from the germline V gene (reference sequence). Here the CDR3 DNA reads TGTGCCTGGAGTAGGACTACCTACGAGCAGTACTTC. Amino acid sequence: CAWSRTTYEQYF.

This rearrangement joins TRBV5-4 to TRBJ1-1; tentatively, D is TRBD1 (6 bases). In germline, CDR1 is SGHNT, CDR2 YYREEE (reference sequence). This CDR3 is 14 amino acids long. Trimming pared 8 bases from V and 7 bases from J, leaving 21 bases between. CDR3 nucleotides: TGTGCCAGTAGGGGGACCACAGGGATGGGTGAAGCTTTCTTT. Translated, it gives CASRGTTGMGEAFF.

The chain combines TRBV7-9 with TRBJ1-1; D unresolved. Per germline, CDR1 SEHNR and CDR2 FQNEAQ (reference sequence). The V end lost 4 bases, the J end lost 5 bases, and 11 bases lay between the germline ends. The CDR3 is made up of 13 amino acids. CDR3 DNA: TGTGCCAGCAGCTCCCCAGGTGGTACTGAAGCTTTCTTT. Its protein product is CASSSPGGTEAFF.

This clone was seen a handful of times. V usage is TRBV5-4 and J usage is TRBJ2-7; 8 bases fit TRBD2. After removal of 4 bases from V and 0 bases from J, the junction contained 6 bases not matched to a gene. From germline, CDR1 is SGHNT and CDR2 YYREEE (reference sequence). The CDR3 has 15 residues. This CDR3 is CASSPLAGSSYEQYF. The DNA for the CDR3 is TGTGCCAGCAGCCCCTTAGCGGGAAGCTCCTACGAGCAGTACTTC. The whole variable domain, filled in from reference TRBV5-4 and TRBJ2-7, reads ETGVTQSPTHLIKTRGQQVTLRCSSQSGHNTVSWYQQALGQGPQFIFQYYREEENGRGNFPPRFSGLQFPNYSSELNVNALELDDSALYLCASSPLAGSSYEQYFGPGTRLTVT.

The J gene is TRBJ2-7, the V gene TRBV5-1; TRBD2 matches 11 bases. The V gene's germline CDR1 is SGHRS and CDR2 YFSETQ. V shed 4 bases, J shed 7 bases, and the junction held 10 bases outside the gene matches. The CDR3 is made up of 15 amino acids. The CDR3 region is CASSTLAGGPREQYF. CDR3 nucleotides: TGCGCCAGCAGCACCTTAGCGGGAGGGCCGAGGGAGCAGTACTTC.

The chain joins TRBV6-5 to TRBJ1-6; TRBD1 is a possible D gene (6 bases). Trimming left V 7 bases short and J 4 bases short, with 14 bases between. The CDR3 extends over 15 amino acids. CDR1 MNHEY and CDR2 SVGAGI come from the germline V gene. The CDR3 DNA is TGTGCCAGCAACGAGGTAGGGGGATATAATTCACCCCTCCACTTT. Amino acid sequence: CASNEVGGYNSPLHF.

CDR3 in DNA: TGTGCCAGCAGCCAAGGGGGGGGATACACTGAAGCTTTCTTT. Protein product: CASSQGGGYTEAFF. J is TRBJ1-1 and V is TRBV3-1 (or the pseudogene TRBV3-2); perhaps TRBD1 as D (5 bases). The V end was cut by 1 base, the J end by 3 bases, with 9 bases between. This CDR3 region has 14 residues. Germline V lookup: CDR1 LGHDT, CDR2 YNNKEL (reference sequence).

The chain has TRBV10-3 and TRBJ2-3; D may be TRBD2 (5 bases). Germline CDR1 and CDR2: ENHRY and SYGVKD. V gave up 1 base and J gave up 1 base, with 9 bases separating them. The CDR3 spans 15 residues. The CDR3 is CAISEFRGGTDTQYF. CDR3 DNA sequence: TGTGCCATCAGTGAGTTTCGGGGTGGCACAGATACGCAGTATTTT.

The chain has TRBV5-1 and TRBJ1-2; no definite D call. V lost 1 base, J lost 3 bases, and 16 bases lay in between. CDR3 length equals 16 residues. Germline CDR1 SGHRS, CDR2 YFSETQ. The CDR3 reads CASSLIGSPRDYGYTF. The CDR3 coding sequence is TGCGCCAGCAGCTTGATAGGGTCTCCGAGGGACTATGGCTACACCTTC.

This clone was found once. This chain connects TRBV7-2 to TRBJ2-3, with 9 bases fitting TRBD2. The CDR3 runs to 15 residues. Germline-derived CDR1 and CDR2 are SGHTA and FQGNSA. With V trimmed by 4 bases and J by 0 bases, 2 bases remained unmatched. The CDR3 coding sequence is TGTGCCAGCAGCTATAGCGGGAGCAGCACAGATACGCAGTATTTT. Amino acids: CASSYSGSSTDTQYF.

The rearrangement links TRBV9 to TRBJ2-5, with 8 bases matching TRBD2. Trimming took 4 bases from V and 4 from J; bases not matched to a gene: 6. Germline values: CDR1 SGDLS, CDR2 YYNGEE. This CDR3 has 14 residues. The CDR3 nucleotides read TGTGCCAGCAGCATAAGCGGGAGTCGAGAGACCCAGTACTTC. This sequence encodes CASSISGSRETQYF. Full variable domain (rest looked up from reference TRBV9 and TRBJ2-5): DSGVTQTPKHLITATGQRVTLRCSPRSGDLSVYWYQQSLDQGLQFLIQYYNGEERAKGNILERFSAQQFPDLHSELNLSSLELGDSALYFCASSISGSRETQYFGPGTRLLVL.